The 3 T cell receptor beta chains below come from one sample, sequenced in a study of long-term antiretroviral therapy in people with HIV. Assay version v3.0 of immunoSEQ was used, and it was run at survey level. Sequenced by immunoSEQ multiplex PCR; TCRdb stores in-frame clones only, minus some. The sample holds 20,000 to 25,000 clones; less than 80% are singletons and the top ten take roughly 10%. This specimen consisted of unsorted PBMCs, obtained 4.1 years after starting antiretroviral therapy. Receptors were obtained from a woman aged 40 to 50 with HIV.

The rearrangement links TRBV6-5 to TRBJ2-7; 9 bases agree with TRBD2. CDR1 and CDR2 from the germline V gene are MNHEY and SVGAGI. The V segment lost 0 bases and the J segment 4 bases; nucleotides outside the gene matches: 7. The CDR3 extends over 16 amino acids. In DNA, the CDR3 is TGTGCCAGCAGTTACTCGGGGGCTAGCGGGGTTTACGAGCAGTACTTC. It encodes CASSYSGASGVYEQYF.

The CDR3 nucleotides read TGCGCCAGCAGCTTGGGTCCAGGGGGGAAGATAGGAGCTAATAGCAATCAGCCCCAGCATTTT. This gives the protein CASSLGPGGKIGANSNQPQHF. The genes are TRBV5-1 and TRBJ1-5, with 7 bases lining up with TRBD1. The germline gives CDR1 SGHRS, CDR2 YFSETQ. Unmatched junction bases numbered 18, after V lost 0 bases and J lost 0 bases. This CDR3 is built from 21 residues.

The chain recombines TRBV6-5 with TRBJ1-3; D unclear. The V gene's germline CDR1 is MNHEY and CDR2 SVGAGI. The ends were cut back, 7 bases at V and 0 bases at J, with 13 bases in the middle. CDR3 length: 15 amino acids. CDR3 coding DNA: TGTGCCAGCATGCCTTCAGAGATCTCTGGAAACACCATATATTTT. Translating gives CASMPSEISGNTIYF.